This paragraph reports one T cell receptor (beta chain). Its target is not known. The conserved phenylalanine or tryptophan normally closing the CDR3 is absent here, so this likely arose from a read error. The sample is drawn from a study of Graves' ophthalmopathy and Graves' hyperthyroidism. On the study more broadly: Researchers obtained peripheral blood at initial diagnosis, before any treatment had begun.

From RNA, the CDR3 regions of TCR beta chains were amplified and sequenced. In the first round, RT-PCR was carried out with HTBI primers, and a multiplex PCR formed the second round. TCRdb ran MiXCR on the multiplex PCR reads and lists one entry per CDR3 protein. The repertoire holds hundreds of thousands of distinct CDR3 sequences, with approximately 39% as singletons. The germline V gene has CDR1 SEHNR and CDR2 FQNEAQ (reference sequence). The CDR3 loop spans 17 amino acids. Study-level results: Ophthalmopathy was separated from stable hyperthyroidism by a 13-signature model with 87.88% sensitivity and over 75% specificity. Among thyroid clonotypes expanded above 0.001 frequency, most also appeared in blood. Sensitivity reached roughly 71% and specificity around 76% when the model predicted ophthalmopathy progression.

The rearrangement uses TRBV7-9 and TRBJ2-5; TRBD2 aligns across 8 bases. This sequence originates from an adult man with Graves' ophthalmopathy. The sequencing sample was made of peripheral blood. This CDR3 is CASSLGSRGRLGETQYL. CDR3 bases: TGCGCCAGCAGCTTAGGATCCCGCGGGAGGCTGGGTGAGACCCAGTACTTA.